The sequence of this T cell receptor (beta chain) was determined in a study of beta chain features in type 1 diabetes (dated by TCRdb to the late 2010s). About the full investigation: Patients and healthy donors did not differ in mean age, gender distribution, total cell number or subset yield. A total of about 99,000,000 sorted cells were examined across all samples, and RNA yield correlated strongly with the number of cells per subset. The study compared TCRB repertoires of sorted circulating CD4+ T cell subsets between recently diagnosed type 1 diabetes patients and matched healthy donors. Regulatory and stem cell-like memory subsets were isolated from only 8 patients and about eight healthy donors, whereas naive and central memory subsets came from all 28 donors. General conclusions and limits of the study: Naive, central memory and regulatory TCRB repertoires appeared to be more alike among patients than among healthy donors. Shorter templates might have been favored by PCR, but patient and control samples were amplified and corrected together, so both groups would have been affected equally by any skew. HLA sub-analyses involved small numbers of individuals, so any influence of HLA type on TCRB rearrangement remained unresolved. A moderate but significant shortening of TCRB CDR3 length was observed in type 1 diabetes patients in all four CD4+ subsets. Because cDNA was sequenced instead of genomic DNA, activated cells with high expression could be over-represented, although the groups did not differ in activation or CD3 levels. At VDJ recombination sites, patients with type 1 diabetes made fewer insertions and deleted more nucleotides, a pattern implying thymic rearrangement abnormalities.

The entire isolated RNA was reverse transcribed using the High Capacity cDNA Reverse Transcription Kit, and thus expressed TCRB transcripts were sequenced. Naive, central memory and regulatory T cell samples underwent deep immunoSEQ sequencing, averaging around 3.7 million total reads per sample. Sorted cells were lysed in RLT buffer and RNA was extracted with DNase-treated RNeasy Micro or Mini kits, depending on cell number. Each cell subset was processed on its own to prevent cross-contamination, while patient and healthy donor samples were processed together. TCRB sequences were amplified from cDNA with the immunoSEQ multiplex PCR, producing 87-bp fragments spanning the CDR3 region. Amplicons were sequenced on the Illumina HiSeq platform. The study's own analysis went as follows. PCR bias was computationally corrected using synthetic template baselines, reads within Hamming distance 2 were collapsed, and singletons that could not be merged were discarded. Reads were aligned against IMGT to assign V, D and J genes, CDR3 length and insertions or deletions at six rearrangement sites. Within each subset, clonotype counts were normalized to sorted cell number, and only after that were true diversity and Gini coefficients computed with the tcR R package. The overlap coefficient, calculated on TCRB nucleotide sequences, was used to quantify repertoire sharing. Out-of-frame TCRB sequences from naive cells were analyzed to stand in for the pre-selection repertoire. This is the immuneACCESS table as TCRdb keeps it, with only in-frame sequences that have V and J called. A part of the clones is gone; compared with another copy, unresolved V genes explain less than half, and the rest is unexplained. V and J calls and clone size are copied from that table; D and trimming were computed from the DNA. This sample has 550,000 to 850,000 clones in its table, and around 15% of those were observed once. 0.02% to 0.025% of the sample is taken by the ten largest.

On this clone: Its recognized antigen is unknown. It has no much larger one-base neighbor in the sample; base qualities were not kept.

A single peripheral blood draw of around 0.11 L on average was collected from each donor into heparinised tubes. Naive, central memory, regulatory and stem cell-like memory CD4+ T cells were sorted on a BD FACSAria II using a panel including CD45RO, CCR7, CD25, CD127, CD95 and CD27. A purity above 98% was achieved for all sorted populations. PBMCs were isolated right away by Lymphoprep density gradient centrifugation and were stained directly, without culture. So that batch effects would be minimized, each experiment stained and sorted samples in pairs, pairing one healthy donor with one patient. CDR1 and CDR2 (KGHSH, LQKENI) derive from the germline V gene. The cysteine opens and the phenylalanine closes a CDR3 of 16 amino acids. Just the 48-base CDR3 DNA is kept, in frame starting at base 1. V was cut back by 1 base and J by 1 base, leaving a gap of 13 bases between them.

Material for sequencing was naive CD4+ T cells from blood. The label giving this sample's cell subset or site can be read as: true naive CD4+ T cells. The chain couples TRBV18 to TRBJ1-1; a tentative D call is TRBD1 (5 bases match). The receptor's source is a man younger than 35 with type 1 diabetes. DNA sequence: TGTGCCAGCTCACCACGAGAGGGGCCCTCGAACACTGAAGCTTTCTTT. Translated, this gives CASSPREGPSNTEAFF.